This entry lists 3 T cell receptor beta chains sequenced from one sample in a study of blood T cell repertoires in COVID-19. TCRdb's copy holds only in-frame clones and misses some; the assay was immunoSEQ multiplex PCR. The data show tens of thousands of clones, roughly nine tenths seen once. Sequencing input: peripheral blood. These receptors originate from a man aged 60 to 69 with acute or convalescent COVID-19.

This clone is termed medium-sized. The gene calls are TRBV10-1 and TRBJ2-7; 12 nucleotides align to TRBD1. The germline gives CDR1 WNHNN, CDR2 SYGVQD (reference sequence). The CDR3 spans 14 residues. Trimming removed 5 bases from V and 6 bases from J; junction bases left unmatched: 5. CDR3 loop: CASSPGTGGGEQYF. The CDR3, as DNA: TGCGCCAGCAGTCCCGGGACAGGGGGCGGCGAGCAGTACTTC.

There are a few counts of this clone. Here the CDR3 DNA reads TGTGCCAGCATAAACAGGGTTGGGAATTCACCCCTCCACTTT. This gives the protein CASINRVGNSPLHF. This sequence joins TRBV2 and TRBJ1-6; D perhaps matches TRBD1 (6 bases). Germline CDR1 is SNHLY and CDR2 is FYNNEI. The V end lost 7 bases, the J end lost 7 bases, and 14 bases lay between the germline ends. The CDR3 spans 14 residues. The complete variable domain, with remaining parts taken from reference TRBV2 and TRBJ1-6, reads EPEVTQTPSHQVTQMGQEVILRCVPISNHLYFYWYRQILGQKVEFLVSFYNNEISEKSEIFDDQFSVERPDGSNFTLKIRSTKLEDSAMYFCASINRVGNSPLHFGNGTRLTVT.

V and J are TRBV7-2 and TRBJ1-5; D unclear. This CDR3 contains 14 residues. Trimming removed 1 base from V and 1 base from J, with 5 bases in between. Germline-derived CDR1 and CDR2 are SGHTA and FQGNSA. The DNA for the CDR3 is TGTGCCAGCAGCTTAGGGCAGAGCAATCAGCCCCAGCATTTT. Translating gives CASSLGQSNQPQHF.